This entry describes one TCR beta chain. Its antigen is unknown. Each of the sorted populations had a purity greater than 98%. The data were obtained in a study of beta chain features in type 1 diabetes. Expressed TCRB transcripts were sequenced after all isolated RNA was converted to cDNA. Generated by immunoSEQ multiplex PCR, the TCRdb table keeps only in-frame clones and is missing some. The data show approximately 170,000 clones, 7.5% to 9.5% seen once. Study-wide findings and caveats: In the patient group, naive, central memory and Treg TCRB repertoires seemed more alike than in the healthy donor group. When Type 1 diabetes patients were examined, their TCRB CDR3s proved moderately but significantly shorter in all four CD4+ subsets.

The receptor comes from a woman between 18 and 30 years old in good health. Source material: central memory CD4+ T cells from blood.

The CDR3 region has the DNA TGTGCCAGCAGTTCTGGACAGGGTCTCAATCAGCCCCAGCATTTT. It codes for CASSSGQGLNQPQHF. This chain joins TRBV7-8 and TRBJ1-5, with 8 positions matching TRBD1. CDR3 size: 15 residues. The germline gives CDR1 SGHVS, CDR2 FQNEAQ. The trim removed 6 bases at V and 3 bases at J, leaving 7 bases unmatched.